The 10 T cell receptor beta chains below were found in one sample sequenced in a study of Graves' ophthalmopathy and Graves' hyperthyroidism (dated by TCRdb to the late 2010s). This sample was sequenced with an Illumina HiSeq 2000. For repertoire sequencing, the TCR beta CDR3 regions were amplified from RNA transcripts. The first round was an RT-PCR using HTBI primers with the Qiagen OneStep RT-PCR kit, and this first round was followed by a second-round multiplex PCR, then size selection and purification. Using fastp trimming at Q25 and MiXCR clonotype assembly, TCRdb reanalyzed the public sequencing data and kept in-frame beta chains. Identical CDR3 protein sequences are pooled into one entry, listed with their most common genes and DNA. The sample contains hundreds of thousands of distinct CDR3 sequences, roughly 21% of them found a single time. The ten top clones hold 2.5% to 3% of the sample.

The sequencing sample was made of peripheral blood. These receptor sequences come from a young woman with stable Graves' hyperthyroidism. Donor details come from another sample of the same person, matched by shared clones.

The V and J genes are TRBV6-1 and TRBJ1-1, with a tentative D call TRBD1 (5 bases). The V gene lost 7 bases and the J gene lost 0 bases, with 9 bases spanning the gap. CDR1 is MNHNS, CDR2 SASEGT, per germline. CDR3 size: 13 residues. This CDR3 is CASKVTVNTEAFF. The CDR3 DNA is TGTGCCAGCAAAGTGACAGTGAACACTGAAGCTTTCTTT.

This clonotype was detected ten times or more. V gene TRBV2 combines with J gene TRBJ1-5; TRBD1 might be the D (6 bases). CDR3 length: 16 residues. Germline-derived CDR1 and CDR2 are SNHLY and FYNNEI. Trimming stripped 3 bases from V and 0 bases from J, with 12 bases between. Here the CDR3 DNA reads TGTGCCAGCAGTGAGGCAGGGGTATATAGCAATCAGCCCCAGCATTTT. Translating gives CASSEAGVYSNQPQHF.

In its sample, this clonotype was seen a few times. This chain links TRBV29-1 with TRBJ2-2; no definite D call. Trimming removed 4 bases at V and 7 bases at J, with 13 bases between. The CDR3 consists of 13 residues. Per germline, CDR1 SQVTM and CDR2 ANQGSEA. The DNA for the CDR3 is TGCAGCGTTGCCCGGTCCCGGAACGGGGAGCTGTTTTTT. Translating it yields CSVARSRNGELFF.

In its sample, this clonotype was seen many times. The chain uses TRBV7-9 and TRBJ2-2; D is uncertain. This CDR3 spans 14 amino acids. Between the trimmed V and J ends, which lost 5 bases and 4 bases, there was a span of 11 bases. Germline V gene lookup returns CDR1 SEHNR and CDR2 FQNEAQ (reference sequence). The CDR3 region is CASSPLGTTGELFF. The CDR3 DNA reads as TGTGCCAGCAGCCCCCTCGGCACCACCGGGGAGCTGTTTTTT.

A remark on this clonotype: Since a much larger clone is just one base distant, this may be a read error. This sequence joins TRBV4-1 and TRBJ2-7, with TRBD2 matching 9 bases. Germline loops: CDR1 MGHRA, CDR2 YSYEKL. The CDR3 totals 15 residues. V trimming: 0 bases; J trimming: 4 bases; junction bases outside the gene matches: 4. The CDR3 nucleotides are TGCGCCAGCAGCCAAGATCCTAGCGGGATGTACGAGCAGTACTTC. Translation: CASSQDPSGMYEQYF.

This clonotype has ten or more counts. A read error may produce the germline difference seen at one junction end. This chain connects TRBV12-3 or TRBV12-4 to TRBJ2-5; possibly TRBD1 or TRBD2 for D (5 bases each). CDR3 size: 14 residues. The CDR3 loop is CASSFRGVGETKYF. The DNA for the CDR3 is TGTGCCAGCAGTTTTAGGGGAGTTGGAGAGACCAAGTACTTC.

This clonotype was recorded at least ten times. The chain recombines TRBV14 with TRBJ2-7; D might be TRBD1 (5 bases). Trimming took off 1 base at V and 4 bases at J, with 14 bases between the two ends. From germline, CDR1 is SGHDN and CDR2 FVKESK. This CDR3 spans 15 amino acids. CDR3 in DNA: TGTGCCAGCAGCCAAGTGGTACAGGAAAAATACGAGCAGTACTTC. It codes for CASSQVVQEKYEQYF.

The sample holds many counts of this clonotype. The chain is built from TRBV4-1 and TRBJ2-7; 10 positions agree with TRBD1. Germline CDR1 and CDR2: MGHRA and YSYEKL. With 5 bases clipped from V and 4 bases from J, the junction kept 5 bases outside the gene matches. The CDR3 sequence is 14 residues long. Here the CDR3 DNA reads TGCGCCAGCAGCACGGACAGGGGGACGTACGAGCAGTACTTC. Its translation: CASSTDRGTYEQYF.

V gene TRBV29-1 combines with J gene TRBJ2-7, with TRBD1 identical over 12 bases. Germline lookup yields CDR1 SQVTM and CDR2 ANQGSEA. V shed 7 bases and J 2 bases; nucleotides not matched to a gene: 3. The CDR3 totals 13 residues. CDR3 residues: CSGGQGATYEQYF. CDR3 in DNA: TGCAGCGGGGGACAGGGGGCCACCTACGAGCAGTACTTC.

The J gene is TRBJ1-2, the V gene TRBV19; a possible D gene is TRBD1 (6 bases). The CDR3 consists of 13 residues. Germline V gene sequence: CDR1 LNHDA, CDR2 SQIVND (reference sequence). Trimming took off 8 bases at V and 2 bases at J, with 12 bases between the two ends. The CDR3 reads CASQGQANYGYTF. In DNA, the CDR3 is TGTGCCAGTCAGGGACAAGCAAACTATGGCTACACCTTC.